Listed below are T cell receptor beta chains from one sample, sequenced in a study of CD8+ T cells in alopecia areata. Clones were sequenced by immunoSEQ multiplex PCR, and TCRdb holds only the in-frame ones, with some missing. The sample has 45,000 to 70,000 clones, around 96% seen once. The sequencing used CD8+ T cells sorted from blood, collected at week 0. All receptors come from a human donor with alopecia areata. Each CDR3 is given with its conserved first and last residue. A D gene is named only where the DNA matches it firmly. Part of the rows lack a size; the others show once, few, many or a class for expanded clones.

TRBJ2-2	TRBV4-1	.	.	14	TGCGCCAGCAGCCATAGGCAAAACACCGGGGAGCTGTTTTTT	CASSHRQNTGELFF
TRBJ2-3	TRBV11-2	.	.	11	TGTGCCAGCAGCTTACTAGATACGCAGTATTTT	CASSLLDTQYF
TRBJ2-1	TRBV7-2	.	.	14	TGTGCCAGCAGCTTAGACCTAGTAGCGCCTGAGCAGTTCTTC	CASSLDLVAPEQFF
TRBJ1-4	TRBV7-9	.	.	15	TGTGCCAGCAGCTTAGGCCCGGAGAAGGATGAAAAACTGTTTTTT	CASSLGPEKDEKLFF
TRBJ2-4	TRBV18	.	.	13	TGTGCCAGCTCACCACTCTCAGGGGACATTCAGTGCTTC	CASSPLSGDIQCF
TRBJ2-7	TRBV9	once	TRBD1	16	TGTGCCAGCAGTCCGAACGAGGGGACAGGGGCCTACGAGCAGTACTTC	CASSPNEGTGAYEQYF
TRBJ1-1	TRBV7-7	.	TRBD1	16	TGTGCTAGCAGCTTAGAGAGGAACAGGGGGAACACTGAAGCTTTCTTT	CASSLERNRGNTEAFF
TRBJ2-7	TRBV4-3	.	TRBD1	15	TGCGCCAGCAGCCCCCGGGACAGGGAAGGCTACGAGCAGTACTTC	CASSPRDREGYEQYF
TRBJ2-7	TRBV4-2	.	TRBD1	16	TGTGCCAGCAGCCAAGAGGGGACAGGGGCATCCTACGAGCAGTACTTC	CASSQEGTGASYEQYF
TRBJ2-2	TRBV7-9	once	.	14	TGTGCCAGCAGCTGGGGAGGATCGGCCGGGGAGCTGTTTTTT	CASSWGGSAGELFF
TRBJ2-7	TRBV2	.	TRBD2	15	TGTGCCAGCAGTGCAGGGACTACCAGCTCCTACGAGCAGTACTTC	CASSAGTTSSYEQYF
TRBJ2-1	TRBV7-9	.	TRBD1	14	TGTGCCACCCTATTCGGGACAGGGGACAATGAGCAGTTCTTC	CATLFGTGDNEQFF
TRBJ2-7	TRBV5-4	.	TRBD1	17	TGTGCCAGCAGCTTTGGGATTCCCGGGACAGGGAAATACGAGCAGTACTTC	CASSFGIPGTGKYEQYF
TRBJ2-1	TRBV5-1	.	TRBD1	14	TGCGCCAGCAGCCCGCGGACAGGGCTGGATGAGCAGTTCTTC	CASSPRTGLDEQFF
TRBJ2-7	TRBV11-3	.	TRBD1	11	TGTGCCAGCAGCCCAGGACAGGGGCAGTACTTC	CASSPGQGQYF
TRBJ2-7	TRBV5-6	.	.	14	TGTGCCAGCAGCTTGGCGGGTAGGGGAGGCGAGCAGTACTTC	CASSLAGRGGEQYF
TRBJ2-5	TRBV7-6	.	.	16	TGTGCCAGCAGCTTAGGCTTCAGAGGCAGCTACGAGACCCAGTACTTC	CASSLGFRGSYETQYF
TRBJ2-1	TRBV5-4	.	.	16	TGTGCCAGCAGCTTTCTGGTGGGGAGCTCCTACAATGAGCAGTTCTTC	CASSFLVGSSYNEQFF
TRBJ2-3	TRBV2	few	.	14	TGTGCCAGCAAGGAAGGGGGGTACACAGATACGCAGTATTTT	CASKEGGYTDTQYF
TRBJ2-2	TRBV27	.	.	13	TGTGCCAGCAGTTTAGCCCTTACTGGGGAGCTGTTTTTT	CASSLALTGELFF
TRBJ2-7	TRBV27	once	TRBD2	15	TGTGCCAGCAGTTTAGATCGGCTAGCGGCCTACGAGCAGTACTTC	CASSLDRLAAYEQYF
TRBJ1-1	TRBV4-3	.	.	15	TGCGCCAGCAGCCAAGAGGACACAGAGAACACTGAAGCTTTCTTT	CASSQEDTENTEAFF
TRBJ1-5	TRBV6-1	once	TRBD1	17	TGTGCCAGCAGTGAACCGGCCGGGACAGGGCTCAATCAGCCCCAGCATTTT	CASSEPAGTGLNQPQHF
TRBJ1-2	TRBV4-1	.	.	17	TGCGCCAGCAGCCCAGTCGGGACCGCGGACACTCTTTATGGCTACACCTTC	CASSPVGTADTLYGYTF
TRBJ1-2	TRBV27	.	.	13	TGTGCCAGCAGTCTAAGGGAGTCTTGGGAGTACACCTTC	CASSLRESWEYTF
TRBJ2-7	TRBV2	.	TRBD2	16	TGTGCCAGCAGGGGACTAGGACGCGGCCTCAGTGACGAGCAGTACTTC	CASRGLGRGLSDEQYF
TRBJ2-7	TRBV5-1	.	.	11	TGCGCCAGCAGCTTGTGGGGCGAGCAGTACTTC	CASSLWGEQYF
TRBJ1-6	TRBV4-3	.	.	16	TGCGCCAGCAGCCAAGATCCCGCAGGGACCAATTCACCCCTCCACTTT	CASSQDPAGTNSPLHF
TRBJ2-3	TRBV9	.	TRBD2	16	TGTGCCAGCAGCGTCTTTAGCGGGTTACCGCCGGATACGCAGTATTTT	CASSVFSGLPPDTQYF
TRBJ2-2	TRBV4-1	.	TRBD2	17	TGCGCCAGCAGCCGAGCCTATAGCGGGGGGGCCACCGGGGAGCTGTTTTTT	CASSRAYSGGATGELFF
TRBJ2-3	TRBV11-2	.	.	13	TGTGCCAGCAGCTTACAGGGTTTCCCCTCGCAGTATTTT	CASSLQGFPSQYF
TRBJ1-1	TRBV19	.	.	12	TGTGCCAGTAGTTGGGAGAACACTGAAGCTTTCTTT	CASSWENTEAFF
TRBJ2-2	TRBV7-9	.	TRBD1	14	TGTGCCAGCTCGGGGACAGAGAACACCGGGGAGCTGTTTTTT	CASSGTENTGELFF
TRBJ2-5	TRBV2	.	TRBD2	17	TGTGCCAGCAGTCGCTATCTAGCGGGGGGTTCCCAAGAGACCCAGTACTTC	CASSRYLAGGSQETQYF
TRBJ1-2	TRBV27	.	.	15	TGTGCCAGCAGTTTAAGAGGGGCTATTGGCATGGGCTACACCTTC	CASSLRGAIGMGYTF
TRBJ2-5	TRBV27	.	.	13	TGTGCCAGCAGTTTAGCGTCCGGGAAACCGCCATACTTC	CASSLASGKPPYF
TRBJ2-7	TRBV6-5	few	TRBD1	15	TGTGCCAGCAGTTACTCCTTAGGACAGGGCTACGAGCAGTACTTC	CASSYSLGQGYEQYF
TRBJ1-2	TRBV21-1	.	.	19	TGTGCCAGCAGCGGGATGGGTAGGGACAGGGGCGAAAAGCACTATGGCTACACCTTC	CASSGMGRDRGEKHYGYTF
TRBJ2-7	TRBV10-2	.	.	12	TGCGCCAGCAGCAGGACTGATTACGAGCAGTACTTC	CASSRTDYEQYF
TRBJ2-5	TRBV6-1	.	TRBD2	15	TGTGCCAGCGATACGACTAGCGGGGGCCAAGAGACCCAGTACTTC	CASDTTSGGQETQYF
TRBJ2-7	TRBV7-9	.	.	15	TGTGCCAGCAGCCCCCAACAGGAGTTACCCTACGAGCAGTACTTC	CASSPQQELPYEQYF
TRBJ1-1	TRBV10-3	.	.	15	TGTGCCATCAGTGATTCAGTATCCCAGAACACTGAAGCTTTCTTT	CAISDSVSQNTEAFF
TRBJ2-7	TRBV29-1	once	.	14	TGCAGCGCCTTTGAGGGCAGACCCTCCTACGAGCAGTACTTC	CSAFEGRPSYEQYF
TRBJ2-7	TRBV5-1	.	TRBD1	15	TGCGCCAGCAGCCTCGATGGGACAGGGCTCTCCGAGCAGTACTTC	CASSLDGTGLSEQYF
TRBJ2-7	TRBV18	.	.	15	TGTGCCAGCTCACCCCCGGGCCGACCCCCTGACGAGCAGTACTTC	CASSPPGRPPDEQYF
TRBJ2-5	TRBV13	.	TRBD2	18	TGTGCCAGCACCACTAGATGGTCCGGGGGGAGCACCCAAGAGACCCAGTACTTC	CASTTRWSGGSTQETQYF
TRBJ1-1	TRBV19	.	.	17	TGTGCCAGTAGTATAGACCCAACCTGGGGGGCGAACACTGAAGCTTTCTTT	CASSIDPTWGANTEAFF
TRBJ2-6	TRBV9	.	TRBD2	19	TGTGCCAGCAGCGTAGGATCTAGCGGGGCTTCCTCTGGGGCCAACGTCCTGACTTTC	CASSVGSSGASSGANVLTF
TRBJ2-2	TRBV29-1	.	TRBD2	17	TGCAGCGTTGAGTTTAGCGGGGGGGCTTCCTACACCGGGGAGCTGTTTTTT	CSVEFSGGASYTGELFF
TRBJ2-4	TRBV4-3	.	TRBD2	15	TGCGCCAGCAGCCGAGATGCGGGGGGGCTAGACATTCAGTACTTC	CASSRDAGGLDIQYF
TRBJ2-5	TRBV6-5	.	.	13	TGTGCCAGCAGGGGACCCTGGCTGGAGACCCAGTACTTC	CASRGPWLETQYF